These 16 T cell receptor beta chains were sequenced from one sample in a study of CD8+CD57+ T cells in acquired aplastic anemia. Sequencing was done on patients that had shown CD8+CD57+ cell expansion by flow cytometry. Genomic DNA provided the template from which TCR beta VDJ and CDR3 profiles were obtained. TCRdb reprocessed the reads with MiXCR, giving one entry per CDR3 protein. The sample shows about 120,000 distinct CDR3 sequences, about two fifths of them seen only once. Sequencing was carried out using sorted CD4+, CD8+, or CD8+CD57+ T cells (not recorded which) from PBMCs. The receptors shown here come from a human donor with aplastic anemia.

V usage is TRBV4-2 and J usage is TRBJ2-1; 8 positions agree with TRBD1. Germline CDR1 is LGHNA and CDR2 is YNFKEQ. Trimming at V came to 3 bases and at J to 5 bases, leaving 9 bases not matched to a gene. There are 16 residues in the CDR3. CDR3 bases: TGTGCCAGCAGCCACCTGGGACAGGAGGCCCACAATGAGCAGTTCTTC. Amino acid sequence: CASSHLGQEAHNEQFF.

This clonotype was found many times. The V and J genes are TRBV5-1 and TRBJ2-5; D gene uncertain. Per the germline V gene, CDR1 is SGHRS and CDR2 is YFSETQ. This CDR3 is built from 15 residues. The ends were cut back, 0 bases at V and 2 bases at J, with 11 bases in the middle. CDR3 loop: CASSLAGHEQETQYF. The DNA for the CDR3 is TGCGCCAGCAGCTTGGCCGGGCATGAGCAAGAGACCCAGTACTTC.

This clonotype has at least ten counts. The chain has TRBV20-1 and TRBJ2-7, with D possibly TRBD1 on 5 matching bases. Trimming removed 5 bases from V and 5 bases from J, with 16 bases in between. In germline, CDR1 is DFQATT, CDR2 SNEGSKA (reference sequence). The CDR3 is 13 amino acids. The CDR3, as DNA: TGCAGTGCTTCCAGGGCCCCCAGGGACGAGCAGTACTTC. Protein product: CSASRAPRDEQYF.

As concerns this clonotype: The junction departs from germline at one end; a sequencing error may be responsible. V gene TRBV20-1 combines with J gene TRBJ1-2; D is unclear. The CDR3 loop spans 13 amino acids. Germline loops: CDR1 DFQATT, CDR2 SNEGSKA (reference sequence). CDR3 nucleotides: TGTAGTGCTCTTTTATGTGCTAACTATGGCTACACCTTC. It specifies CSALLCANYGYTF.

The genes are TRBV20-1 and TRBJ2-7, with D perhaps being TRBD1 or TRBD2 (5 bases each). CDR1 is DFQATT, CDR2 SNEGSKA, per germline (reference sequence). Deletions cut 6 bases from V and 4 bases from J, with 16 bases between. The CDR3 covers 13 residues. CDR3 nucleotides: TGCAGTGCCAGCAGCCCGGGACCATACGAGCAGTACGTC. This encodes CSASSPGPYEQYV.

V is TRBV12-3 or TRBV12-4 and J is TRBJ2-2; 11 nucleotides line up with TRBD1. This CDR3 contains 17 residues. V gave up 6 bases and J gave up 3 bases; unmatched junction bases: 9. The CDR3 sequence: CASRPMDRGPYTGELFF. The CDR3, as DNA: TGTGCCAGCAGGCCCATGGACAGGGGGCCTTACACCGGGGAGCTGTTTTTT.

Details on this clonotype: This may be a read error: a much more frequent sequence differs by one nucleotide. The rearrangement links TRBV11-2 to TRBJ2-4, with 7 positions matching TRBD1. The CDR3 extends over 14 amino acids. J lost 11 bases, V lost 2 bases, and 9 bases had no gene match. Germline-derived CDR1 and CDR2 are SGHAT and FQNNGV. The CDR3 sequence: CASSLTTGVDVQYF. CDR3 nucleotides: TGTGCCAGCAGCTTAACTACAGGGGTAGACGTTCAGTACTTC.

The rearrangement links TRBV30 to TRBJ1-2; D may be TRBD1 (6 bases). Germline CDR1 is GTSNPN and CDR2 is SVGIG (reference sequence). Trimming left V 2 bases short and J 0 bases short, with 16 bases between. The CDR3 sequence is 16 residues long. The CDR3, as DNA: TGTGCCTGGAGTACCCATTTCGACAGGCCTAACTATGGCTACACCTTC. It is translated as CAWSTHFDRPNYGYTF.

The rearrangement links TRBV11-1 to TRBJ2-1, with 10 bases that match TRBD2. CDR3 size: 17 residues. Per germline, CDR1 SGHAT and CDR2 FQDESV (reference sequence). V trimming: 5 bases; J trimming: 4 bases; junction bases outside the gene matches: 11. The DNA of the CDR3 is TGTGCCAGCAGCGGACACTCCGGGACTAGCGCTTACAATGAGCAGTTCTTC. Translated, it gives CASSGHSGTSAYNEQFF.

This clonotype was seen repeatedly, ten times or more. CDR3 loop: CASSLYRAGSFSTDTQYF. CDR3 nucleotides: TGTGCCAGCAGCTTATATCGAGCGGGAAGCTTTAGCACAGATACGCAGTATTTT. The chain uses TRBV11-2 and TRBJ2-3, with TRBD2 identical over 7 bases. Per the germline V gene, CDR1 is SGHAT and CDR2 is FQNNGV. The CDR3 covers 18 residues. V shed 2 bases and J 0 bases; nucleotides not matched to a gene: 11.

The V gene is TRBV7-9, the J gene TRBJ1-1, with D possibly being TRBD1 (5 bases). V was shortened by 8 bases and J by 0 bases, with 19 bases between the two germline ends. The CDR3 loop spans 16 amino acids. In germline, CDR1 is SEHNR, CDR2 FQNEAQ (reference sequence). As DNA, the CDR3 is TGTGCCAGCGGGAGGGTATGGTCAGGGATGAACACTGAAGCTTTCTTT. Protein: CASGRVWSGMNTEAFF.

This clonotype was recorded at least ten times. The chain carries TRBV6-4 and TRBJ2-3; the D call may be TRBD1 or TRBD2 (5 bases each). The V and J ends lost 2 bases and 0 bases respectively, with 15 bases between them. The CDR3 consists of 17 residues. Germline V gene data show CDR1 as MRHNA and CDR2 as SNTAGT. CDR3: CASSDDAGASSTDTQYF. CDR3 nucleotides: TGTGCCAGCAGTGACGATGCCGGGGCCTCTAGCACAGATACGCAGTATTTT.

This clonotype has a count of ten or more. The chain links TRBV20-1 to TRBJ1-3; D call uncertain. Trimming took off 2 bases at V and 1 base at J, with 6 bases between the two ends. Looked up from germline, CDR1 is DFQATT and CDR2 is SNEGSKA (reference sequence). The CDR3 loop spans 13 amino acids. CDR3 in amino acids: CSARWVSGNTIYF. For the CDR3, the DNA is TGCAGTGCTAGATGGGTATCTGGAAACACCATATATTTT.

This clonotype was observed many times. The chain employs TRBV5-1 and TRBJ1-3, with D maybe TRBD1 (5 bases). This CDR3 contains 16 residues. Germline CDR1 is SGHRS and CDR2 is YFSETQ. V was shortened by 6 bases and J by 3 bases, with 19 bases between the two germline ends. CDR3: CASTLGLGVFGNTIYF. CDR3 DNA sequence: TGCGCCAGCACCTTAGGTCTGGGGGTTTTTGGAAACACCATATATTTT.

The chain uses TRBV10-2 and TRBJ2-3, with D perhaps matching TRBD1 (6 bases). The CDR3 contains 12 residues. V was clipped by 9 bases and J by 2 bases, with 9 bases between them. Germline V gene lookup returns CDR1 WSHSY and CDR2 SAAADI. The CDR3 here is CASGGHTDTQYF. CDR3 DNA: TGCGCCAGTGGGGGCCACACAGATACGCAGTATTTT.

This clonotype was counted many times. This sequence joins TRBV10-3 and TRBJ2-3, with 9 bases matching TRBD2. V gave up 7 bases and J gave up 1 base; unmatched junction bases: 9. The CDR3 consists of 16 residues. Germline V gene lookup returns CDR1 ENHRY and CDR2 SYGVKD. CDR3 region: CAITRWERGGTDTQYF. The CDR3 coding sequence is TGTGCCATCACCCGTTGGGAGCGGGGGGGCACAGATACGCAGTATTTT.